This T cell receptor (beta chain) came from a study of blood T cells in healthy people across ages. V gave up 0 bases and J gave up 0 bases; unmatched junction bases: 4. The CDR3 consists of 16 residues. Per the germline V gene, CDR1 is SGHRS and CDR2 is YFSETQ. A second PCR, run for about 7 to 11 cycles, used a sample-barcoded 5' primer plus a J-beta primer mix. Tags on each cDNA molecule came from a template-switch adaptor with 12 random nucleotides. One entry per CDR3 protein results from TCRdb running MiXCR on the 5' RACE reads. This table holds hundreds of thousands of distinct CDR3 sequences, about 24% found once. These data were likewise used in another study, on T cells of mothers and their children. Per that paper: Extracted RNA, in its entirety, went into cDNA synthesis at approximately 1.5 ug per 15 ul.

The V gene is TRBV5-1, the J gene TRBJ2-7; 9 bases line up with TRBD1. The clonotype was recovered from a boy between 5 and 17 years old in good health. Sequencing was carried out using blood. The CDR3, as DNA: TGCGCCAGCAGCTTGGGGGGACAGGGATCCTCCTACGAGCAGTACTTC. Amino acid sequence: CASSLGGQGSSYEQYF.